The entry that follows covers one TCR beta chain sequence. CDR1 is MNHEY and CDR2 is SVGAGI in the germline V gene. The CDR3 is 13 amino acids. Deletions cut 0 bases from V and 6 bases from J, with 8 bases between. The data were obtained in a study of cytomegalovirus exposure and HLA in healthy donors. Primers for the PCR totalled 60 Vbeta and 13 Jbeta. The method was immunoSEQ multiplex PCR; TCRdb's version includes in-frame clones alone and lacks a portion of them. Among some 200,000 clones listed, roughly 80% were seen once. The source of this sequence is a woman under 30 in good health and CMV-seronegative. The sample consisted of PBMCs. J is TRBJ1-1 and V is TRBV6-5; D is possibly TRBD1 (6 bases). CDR3 sequence: CASSYSQGPEAFF. CDR3 sequence (DNA): TGTGCCAGCAGTTACTCACAGGGTCCTGAAGCTTTCTTT.